This T cell receptor (beta chain) appears in the sequencing data of a study of T cells in Graves' hyperthyroidism and ophthalmopathy. Study at large: Peripheral blood was collected at initial diagnosis, before any treatment.

Note on this clonotype: Its antigen is still unknown. A junction boundary mismatches the germline segment, possibly from a read error.

Whole-study findings and limits: Appearing also in blood were most of the thyroid clonotypes expanded above 0.001. Ophthalmopathy could be told apart from stable hyperthyroidism with a 13 V-J model.

This CDR3 comprises 11 residues. CDR1 is MNHEY and CDR2 is SMNVEV in the germline V gene (reference sequence). The CDR3 regions of TCR beta were amplified from RNA transcripts. During a first-round RT-PCR of the TCR CDR3, the HTBI primer set was used. TCRdb itself ran the multiplex PCR reads through MiXCR, one entry per CDR3 protein. The sample has about 200,000 distinct CDR3 sequences, 17% seen once; the top ten hold about 56%. Patients having uncontrolled infection, another autoimmune disease, pregnancy or lactation were not included. Source material: blood. This chain links TRBV27 with TRBJ2-5; D is unclear. The sequence came from a woman aged 45-65 years with Graves' hyperthyroidism. The CDR3 region has the DNA TGTGCCGGCAGTTTGGGTGAGACCCAGTACTTC. This translates into CAGSLGETQYF.